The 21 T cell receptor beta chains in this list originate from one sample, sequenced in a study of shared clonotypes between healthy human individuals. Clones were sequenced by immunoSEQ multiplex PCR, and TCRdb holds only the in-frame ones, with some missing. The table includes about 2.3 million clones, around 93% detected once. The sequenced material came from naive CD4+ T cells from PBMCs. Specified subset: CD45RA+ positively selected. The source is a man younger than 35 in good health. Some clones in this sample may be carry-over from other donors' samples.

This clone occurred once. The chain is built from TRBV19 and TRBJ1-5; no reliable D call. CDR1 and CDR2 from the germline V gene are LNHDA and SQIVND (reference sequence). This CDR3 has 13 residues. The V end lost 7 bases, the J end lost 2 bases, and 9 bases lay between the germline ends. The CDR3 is CASNRMGNQPQHF. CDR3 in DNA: TGTGCCAGTAATCGGATGGGCAATCAGCCCCAGCATTTT.

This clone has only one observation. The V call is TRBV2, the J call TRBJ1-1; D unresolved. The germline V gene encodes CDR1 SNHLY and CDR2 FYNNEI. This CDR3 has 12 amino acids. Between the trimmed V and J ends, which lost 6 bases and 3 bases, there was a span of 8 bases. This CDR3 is CASRLQYTEAFF. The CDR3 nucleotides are TGTGCCAGCAGGCTACAGTACACTGAAGCTTTCTTT.

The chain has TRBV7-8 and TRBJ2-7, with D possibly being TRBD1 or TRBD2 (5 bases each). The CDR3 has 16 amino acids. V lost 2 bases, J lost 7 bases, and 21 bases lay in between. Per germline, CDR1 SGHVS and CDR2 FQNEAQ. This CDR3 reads CASSLLMDWGSGEQYF. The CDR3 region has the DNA TGTGCCAGCAGCTTATTAATGGACTGGGGCTCGGGTGAGCAGTACTTC.

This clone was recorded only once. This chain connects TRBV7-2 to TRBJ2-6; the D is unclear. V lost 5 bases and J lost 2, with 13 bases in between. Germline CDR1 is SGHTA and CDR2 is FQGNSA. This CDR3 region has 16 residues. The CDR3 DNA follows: TGTGCCAGCAGCCGCAGCTTGCGCGCTGGGGCCAACGTCCTGACTTTC. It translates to CASSRSLRAGANVLTF.

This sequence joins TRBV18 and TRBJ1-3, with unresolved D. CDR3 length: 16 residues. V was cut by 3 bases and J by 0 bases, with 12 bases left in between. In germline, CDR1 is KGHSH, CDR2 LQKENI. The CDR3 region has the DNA TGTGCCAGCTCACCTAGTGTCACCATCTCTGGAAACACCATATATTTT. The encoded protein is CASSPSVTISGNTIYF.

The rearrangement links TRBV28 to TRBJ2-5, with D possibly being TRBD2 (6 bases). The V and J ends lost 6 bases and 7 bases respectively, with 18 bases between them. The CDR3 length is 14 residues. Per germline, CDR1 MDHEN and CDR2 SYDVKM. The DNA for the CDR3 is TGTGCCAGCAGGTCGAGAGGGAGGAGCGGGACCCAGTACTTC. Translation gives CASRSRGRSGTQYF.

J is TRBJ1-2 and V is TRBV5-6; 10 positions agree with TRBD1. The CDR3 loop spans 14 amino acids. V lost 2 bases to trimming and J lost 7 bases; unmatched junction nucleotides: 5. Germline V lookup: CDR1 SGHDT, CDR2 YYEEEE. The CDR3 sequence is CASSFGTGVGGYTF. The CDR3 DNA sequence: TGTGCCAGCAGCTTTGGGACAGGGGTTGGTGGCTACACCTTC.

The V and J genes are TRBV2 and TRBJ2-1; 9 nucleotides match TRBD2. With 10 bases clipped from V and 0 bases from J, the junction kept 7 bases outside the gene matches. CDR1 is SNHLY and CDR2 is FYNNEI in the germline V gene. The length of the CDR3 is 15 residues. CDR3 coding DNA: TGTGCCATCTTGGTTAGCGGGAGCTCCTACAATGAGCAGTTCTTC. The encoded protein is CAILVSGSSYNEQFF.

In nucleotides, the CDR3 is TGTGCCAGCAACCGCCCCGGGCGCACAGATACGCAGTATTTT. Amino acid sequence: CASNRPGRTDTQYF. This sequence joins TRBV2 and TRBJ2-3, with unresolved D. With 7 bases removed from V and 1 base from J, the gap between germline ends came to 12 bases. The CDR3 covers 14 residues. Germline V gene data show CDR1 as SNHLY and CDR2 as FYNNEI. Drawing the rest from reference TRBV2 and TRBJ2-3, the complete variable domain is EPEVTQTPSHQVTQMGQEVILRCVPISNHLYFYWYRQILGQKVEFLVSFYNNEISEKSEIFDDQFSVERPDGSNFTLKIRSTKLEDSAMYFCASNRPGRTDTQYFGPGTRLTVL.

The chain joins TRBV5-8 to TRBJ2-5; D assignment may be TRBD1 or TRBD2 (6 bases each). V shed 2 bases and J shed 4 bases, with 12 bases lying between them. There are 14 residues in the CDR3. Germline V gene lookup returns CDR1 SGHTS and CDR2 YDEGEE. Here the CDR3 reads CASSFVEGGETQYF. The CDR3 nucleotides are TGTGCCAGCAGCTTTGTCGAGGGGGGAGAGACCCAGTACTTC.

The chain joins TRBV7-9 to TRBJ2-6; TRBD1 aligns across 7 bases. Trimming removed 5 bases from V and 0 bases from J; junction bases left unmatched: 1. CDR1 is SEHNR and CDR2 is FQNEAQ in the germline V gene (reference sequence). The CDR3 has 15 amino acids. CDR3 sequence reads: CASSDRVSGANVLTF. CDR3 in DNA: TGTGCCAGCAGCGACAGGGTCTCTGGGGCCAACGTCCTGACTTTC.

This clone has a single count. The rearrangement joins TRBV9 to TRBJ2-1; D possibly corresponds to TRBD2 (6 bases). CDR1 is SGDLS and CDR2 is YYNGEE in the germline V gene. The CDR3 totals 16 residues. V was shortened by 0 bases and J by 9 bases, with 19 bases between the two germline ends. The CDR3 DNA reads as TGTGCCAGCAGCGTAGTTGCCGGACTACATTCGGGTGAGCAGTTCTTC. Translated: CASSVVAGLHSGEQFF.

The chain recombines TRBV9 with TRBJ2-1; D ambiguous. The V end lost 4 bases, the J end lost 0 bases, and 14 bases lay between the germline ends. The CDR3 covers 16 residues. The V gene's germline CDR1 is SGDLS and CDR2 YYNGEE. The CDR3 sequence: CASSIRTGSSYNEQFF. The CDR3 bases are TGTGCCAGCAGCATCCGAACGGGTAGCTCCTACAATGAGCAGTTCTTC.

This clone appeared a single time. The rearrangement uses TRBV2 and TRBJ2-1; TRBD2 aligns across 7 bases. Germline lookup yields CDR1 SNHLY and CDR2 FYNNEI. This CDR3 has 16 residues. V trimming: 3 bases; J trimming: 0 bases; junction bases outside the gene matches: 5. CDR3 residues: CASSEPSGASYNEQFF. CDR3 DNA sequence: TGTGCCAGCAGTGAGCCCAGCGGGGCCTCCTACAATGAGCAGTTCTTC.

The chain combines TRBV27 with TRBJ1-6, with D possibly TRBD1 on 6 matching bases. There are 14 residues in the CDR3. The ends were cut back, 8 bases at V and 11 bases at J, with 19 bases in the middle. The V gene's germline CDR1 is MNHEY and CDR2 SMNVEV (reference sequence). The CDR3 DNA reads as TGTGCCAGCGGTATAACAGGGAAACAACCACCCCTCCACTTT. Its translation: CASGITGKQPPLHF.

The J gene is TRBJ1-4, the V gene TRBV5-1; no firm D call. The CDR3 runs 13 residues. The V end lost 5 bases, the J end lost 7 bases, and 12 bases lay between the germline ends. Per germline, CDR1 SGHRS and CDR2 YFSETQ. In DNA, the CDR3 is TGCGCCAGCAGAGCTGGAGGCAGTGAAAAACTGTTTTTT. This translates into CASRAGGSEKLFF.

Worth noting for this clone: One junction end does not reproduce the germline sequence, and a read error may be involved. The CDR3 spells CASSRGVLAGEYF. CDR3 nucleotide sequence: TGTGCCAGCAGCCGAGGGGTTCTTGCAGGGGAATACTTC. The chain recombines TRBV11-2 with TRBJ1-2; TRBD1 is a possible D gene (6 bases). Looked up from germline, CDR1 is SGHAT and CDR2 is FQNNGV. This CDR3 spans 13 amino acids.

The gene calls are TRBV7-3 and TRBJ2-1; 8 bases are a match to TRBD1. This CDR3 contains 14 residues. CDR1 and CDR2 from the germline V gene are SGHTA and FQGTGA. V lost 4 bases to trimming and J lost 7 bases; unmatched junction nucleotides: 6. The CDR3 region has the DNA TGTGCCAGCAGCTCGCAGGGGGCATGGAATGAGCAGTTCTTC. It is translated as CASSSQGAWNEQFF. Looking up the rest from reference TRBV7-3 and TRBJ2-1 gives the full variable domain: GAGVSQTPSNKVTEKGKYVELRCDPISGHTALYWYRQSLGQGPEFLIYFQGTGAADDSGLPNDRFFAVRPEGSVSTLKIQRTERGDSAVYLCASSSQGAWNEQFFGPGTRLTVL.

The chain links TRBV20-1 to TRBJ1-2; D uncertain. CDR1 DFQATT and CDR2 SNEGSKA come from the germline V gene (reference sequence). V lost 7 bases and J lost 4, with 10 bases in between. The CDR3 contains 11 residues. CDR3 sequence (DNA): TGCAGTGTCGAGAAAACCTATGGCTACACCTTC. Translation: CSVEKTYGYTF.

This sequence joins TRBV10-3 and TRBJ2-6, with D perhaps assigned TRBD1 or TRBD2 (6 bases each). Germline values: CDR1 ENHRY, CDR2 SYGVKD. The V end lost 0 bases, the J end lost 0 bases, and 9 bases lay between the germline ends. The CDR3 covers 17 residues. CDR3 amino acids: CAISESQGLSGANVLTF. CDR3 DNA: TGTGCCATCAGTGAGTCACAGGGACTCTCTGGGGCCAACGTCCTGACTTTC.

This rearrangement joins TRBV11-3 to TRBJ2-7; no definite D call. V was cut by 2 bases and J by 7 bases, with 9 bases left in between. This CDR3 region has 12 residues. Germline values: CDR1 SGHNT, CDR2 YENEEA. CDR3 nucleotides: TGTGCCAGCAGCTTAACCTTCGGGGAGCAGTACTTC. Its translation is CASSLTFGEQYF.